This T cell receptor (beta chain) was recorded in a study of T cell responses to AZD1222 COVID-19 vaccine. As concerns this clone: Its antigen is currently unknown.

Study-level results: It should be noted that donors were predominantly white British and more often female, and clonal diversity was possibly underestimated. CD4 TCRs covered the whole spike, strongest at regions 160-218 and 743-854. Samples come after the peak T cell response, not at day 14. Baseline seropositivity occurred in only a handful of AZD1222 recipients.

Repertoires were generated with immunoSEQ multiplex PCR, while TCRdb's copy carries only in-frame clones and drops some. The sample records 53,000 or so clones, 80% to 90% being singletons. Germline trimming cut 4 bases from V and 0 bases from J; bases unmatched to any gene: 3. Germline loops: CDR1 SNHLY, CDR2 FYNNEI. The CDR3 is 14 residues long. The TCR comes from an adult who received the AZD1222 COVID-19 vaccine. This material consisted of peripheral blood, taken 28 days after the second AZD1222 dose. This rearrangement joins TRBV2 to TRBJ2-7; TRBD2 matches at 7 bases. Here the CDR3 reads CASSGGEGSYEQYF. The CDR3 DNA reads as TGTGCCAGCAGTGGGGGGGAGGGCTCCTACGAGCAGTACTTC.